This passage covers 9 T cell receptor beta chains from one sample sequenced in a study of early T cells in non-severe SARS-CoV-2 infection. TCRdb reanalysed the 5' RACE reads using MiXCR and keeps one entry per CDR3 protein. Of tens of thousands of distinct CDR3 sequences in the sample, around an eighth were seen once. The sample was whole blood. The source of these receptors is an adult who was a healthcare worker with PCR-confirmed SARS-CoV-2 infection or an uninfected control (not recorded which).

This clonotype was seen a handful of times. The J gene is TRBJ2-7, the V gene TRBV18; D uncertain. The CDR3 has 12 amino acids. Germline V gene data show CDR1 as KGHSH and CDR2 as LQKENI. Deletions cut 2 bases from V and 4 bases from J, with 6 bases between. CDR3 DNA: TGTGCCAGCTCACCAGAGGAGTACGAGCAGTACTTC. Translating it yields CASSPEEYEQYF.

This clonotype was found many times. The chain links TRBV18 to TRBJ2-5, with a tentative D call TRBD1 (7 bases). The CDR3 loop spans 16 amino acids. Germline V gene sequence: CDR1 KGHSH, CDR2 LQKENI. V shed 2 bases and J shed 1 base, with 14 bases lying between them. CDR3 sequence reads: CASSPNRGTAQETQYF. DNA for the CDR3: TGTGCCAGCTCACCAAATCGGGGGACAGCCCAAGAGACCCAGTACTTC.

The chain employs TRBV12-3 or TRBV12-4 and TRBJ2-4; 8 positions agree with TRBD2. After removal of 2 bases from V and 4 bases from J, the junction contained 4 bases not matched to a gene. CDR3 length equals 15 residues. CDR3 sequence: CASSLPGGAKNIQYF. The CDR3 DNA is TGTGCCAGCAGTTTACCGGGAGGGGCAAAAAACATTCAGTACTTC.

The chain joins TRBV7-2 to TRBJ1-1, with D unclear. The CDR3 is 9 amino acids. Trimming removed 1 base from V and 9 bases from J, with 0 bases in between. The germline gives CDR1 SGHTA, CDR2 FQGNSA. CDR3 sequence: CASSLEAFF. The DNA for the CDR3 is TGTGCCAGCAGCTTAGAAGCTTTCTTT.

This clonotype was recorded at least ten times. The chain joins TRBV20-1 to TRBJ2-1; 7 bases match TRBD2. The CDR3 is 12 residues long. The junction had 9 bases not matched to a gene; V was cut back by 7 bases and J by 9 bases. Germline-derived CDR1 and CDR2 are DFQATT and SNEGSKA (reference sequence). CDR3 protein: CSERERGGEQFF. Written as DNA, the CDR3 is TGCAGTGAGCGGGAACGGGGTGGTGAGCAGTTCTTC.

This clonotype appeared many times. The rearrangement links TRBV13 to TRBJ2-3; D is ambiguous. The CDR3 extends over 11 amino acids. The V gene lost 1 base and the J gene lost 12 bases, with 8 bases spanning the gap. Germline V gene lookup returns CDR1 PRHDT and CDR2 FYEKMQ (reference sequence). CDR3 in DNA: TGTGCCAGCAGCTTAGAAGGACCTCAGTATTTT. This gives the protein CASSLEGPQYF.

There are many counts of this clonotype. The rearrangement links TRBV18 to TRBJ2-3; 8 bases fit TRBD2. The CDR3 sequence is 16 residues long. Trimming took 5 bases from V and 4 from J; bases not matched to a gene: 11. Germline values: CDR1 KGHSH, CDR2 LQKENI. In DNA, the CDR3 is TGTGCCAGCTCAGCGAAACAGCGGGAGTGGTCAGATACGCAGTATTTT. Translation: CASSAKQREWSDTQYF. The variable domain in full, with the rest retrieved from reference TRBV18 and TRBJ2-3, is NAGVMQNPRHLVRRRGQEARLRCSPMKGHSHVYWYRQLPEEGLKFMVYLQKENIIDESGMPKERFSAEFPKEGPSILRIQQVVRGDSAAYFCASSAKQREWSDTQYFGPGTRLTVL.

The chain uses TRBV7-9 and TRBJ1-2, with 7 positions matching TRBD1. CDR3 length: 15 amino acids. Germline V lookup: CDR1 SEHNR, CDR2 FQNEAQ (reference sequence). Losses at the gene ends were 5 bases for V and 2 bases for J; bases not matched to a gene: 8. CDR3 loop: CASSRWDSANYGYTF. The DNA for the CDR3 is TGTGCCAGCAGCCGATGGGACAGTGCCAACTATGGCTACACCTTC.

A few counts support this clonotype. The chain joins TRBV7-2 to TRBJ2-3; the D gene is possibly TRBD1 (6 bases). This CDR3 has 15 amino acids. Per germline, CDR1 SGHTA and CDR2 FQGNSA. Deletions cut 5 bases from V and 0 bases from J, with 12 bases between. Here the CDR3 DNA reads TGTGCCAGCAGCGAACAGGGCCTTAGCACAGATACGCAGTATTTT. This translates into CASSEQGLSTDTQYF.